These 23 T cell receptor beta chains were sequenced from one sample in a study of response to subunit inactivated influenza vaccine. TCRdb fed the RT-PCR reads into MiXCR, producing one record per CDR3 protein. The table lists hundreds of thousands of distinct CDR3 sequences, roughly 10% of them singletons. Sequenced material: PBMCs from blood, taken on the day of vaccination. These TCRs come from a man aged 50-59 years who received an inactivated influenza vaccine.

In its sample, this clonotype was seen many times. The CDR3 nucleotides read TGTGCCAGCTCACGAGAGGACAGTGTCGGGTTCTTC. Its protein product is CASSREDSVGFF. This chain uses TRBV18 with TRBJ2-1; possibly TRBD1 for D (6 bases). V was trimmed by 4 bases and J by 15 bases, leaving 16 bases between them. This CDR3 spans 12 amino acids. CDR1 is KGHSH, CDR2 LQKENI, per germline. Looking up the rest from reference TRBV18 and TRBJ2-1 gives the full variable domain: NAGVMQNPRHLVRRRGQEARLRCSPMKGHSHVYWYRQLPEEGLKFMVYLQKENIIDESGMPKERFSAEFPKEGPSILRIQQVVRGDSAAYFCASSREDSVGFFGPGTRLTVL.

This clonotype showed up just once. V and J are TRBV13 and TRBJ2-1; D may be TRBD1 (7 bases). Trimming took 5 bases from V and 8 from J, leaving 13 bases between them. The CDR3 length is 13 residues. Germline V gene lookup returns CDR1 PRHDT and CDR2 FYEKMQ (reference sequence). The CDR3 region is CASSQGGRDEQFF. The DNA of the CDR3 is TGTGCCAGCAGCCAGGGGGGCAGGGATGAGCAGTTCTTC.

The CDR3 region has the DNA TGTGCCAGCAGAGGTGGTCAGGGGGTGGATCGCGACGAGCAGTACTTC. It yields the protein CASRGGQGVDRDEQYF. The chain carries TRBV28 and TRBJ2-7, with 7 bases aligning to TRBD1. The germline gives CDR1 MDHEN, CDR2 SYDVKM. Losses at the gene ends were 6 bases for V and 5 bases for J; bases not matched to a gene: 16. This CDR3 has 16 amino acids.

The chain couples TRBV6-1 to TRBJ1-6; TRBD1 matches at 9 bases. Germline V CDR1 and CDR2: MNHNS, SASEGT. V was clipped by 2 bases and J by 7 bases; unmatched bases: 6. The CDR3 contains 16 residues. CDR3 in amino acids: CASSEYSGQGNSPLHF. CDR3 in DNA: TGTGCCAGCAGTGAATATTCGGGACAGGGAAATTCACCCCTCCACTTT.

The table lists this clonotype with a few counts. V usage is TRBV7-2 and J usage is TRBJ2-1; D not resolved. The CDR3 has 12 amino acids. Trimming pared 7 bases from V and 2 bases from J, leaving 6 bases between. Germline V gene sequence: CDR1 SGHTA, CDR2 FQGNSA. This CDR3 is CASNQPYNEQFF. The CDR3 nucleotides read TGTGCCAGCAACCAGCCCTACAATGAGCAGTTCTTC. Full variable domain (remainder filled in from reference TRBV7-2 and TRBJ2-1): GAGVSQSPSNKVTEKGKDVELRCDPISGHTALYWYRQSLGQGLEFLIYFQGNSAPDKSGLPSDRFSAERTGGSVSTLTIQRTQQEDSAVYLCASNQPYNEQFFGPGTRLTVL.

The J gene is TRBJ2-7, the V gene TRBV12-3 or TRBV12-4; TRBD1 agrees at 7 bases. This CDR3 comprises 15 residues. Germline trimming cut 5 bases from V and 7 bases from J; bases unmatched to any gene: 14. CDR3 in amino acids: CASSPRQGTGVEQYF. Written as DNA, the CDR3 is TGTGCCAGCAGTCCCCGACAGGGTACTGGGGTGGAGCAGTACTTC.

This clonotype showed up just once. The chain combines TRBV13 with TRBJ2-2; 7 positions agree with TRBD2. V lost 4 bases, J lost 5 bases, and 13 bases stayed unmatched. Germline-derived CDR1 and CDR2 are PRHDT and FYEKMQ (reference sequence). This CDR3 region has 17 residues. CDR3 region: CASSSLGLMRGTGELFF. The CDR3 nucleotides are TGTGCCAGCAGCTCCTTGGGACTAATGCGGGGAACCGGGGAGCTGTTTTTT.

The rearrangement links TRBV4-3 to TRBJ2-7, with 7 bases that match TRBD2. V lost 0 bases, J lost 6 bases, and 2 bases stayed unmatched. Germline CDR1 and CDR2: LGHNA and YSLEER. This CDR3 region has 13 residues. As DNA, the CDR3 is TGCGCCAGCAGCCAAGATGGGGGGGGCGAGCAGTACTTC. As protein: CASSQDGGGEQYF.

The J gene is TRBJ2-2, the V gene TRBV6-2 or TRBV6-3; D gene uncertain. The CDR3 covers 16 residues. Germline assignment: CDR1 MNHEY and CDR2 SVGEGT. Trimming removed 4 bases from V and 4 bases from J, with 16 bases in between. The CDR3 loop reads CASSSTPFWGTGELFF. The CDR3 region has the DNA TGTGCCAGCAGTTCCACACCGTTTTGGGGCACCGGGGAGCTGTTTTTT.

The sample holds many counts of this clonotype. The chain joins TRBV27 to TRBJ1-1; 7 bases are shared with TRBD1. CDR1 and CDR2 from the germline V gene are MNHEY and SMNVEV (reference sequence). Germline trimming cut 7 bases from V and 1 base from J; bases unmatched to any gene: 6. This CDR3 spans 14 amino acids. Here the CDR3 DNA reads TGTGCCAGCAAGCGGACAGGCTCGAACACTGAAGCTTTCTTT. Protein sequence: CASKRTGSNTEAFF.

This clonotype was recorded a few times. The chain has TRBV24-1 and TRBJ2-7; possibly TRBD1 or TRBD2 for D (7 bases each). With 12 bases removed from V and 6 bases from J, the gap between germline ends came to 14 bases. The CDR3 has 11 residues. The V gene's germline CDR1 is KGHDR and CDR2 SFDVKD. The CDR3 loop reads CAAGGALEQYF. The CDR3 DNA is TGTGCCGCAGGGGGGGCACTCGAGCAGTACTTC.

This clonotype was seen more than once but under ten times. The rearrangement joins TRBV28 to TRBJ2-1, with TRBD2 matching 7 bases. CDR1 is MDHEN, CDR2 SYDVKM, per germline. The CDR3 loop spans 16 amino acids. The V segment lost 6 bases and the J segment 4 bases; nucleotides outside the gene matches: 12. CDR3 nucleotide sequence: TGTGCCAGCAGCAGCGGGACTGTTACCTTTTACAATGAGCAGTTCTTC. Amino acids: CASSSGTVTFYNEQFF.

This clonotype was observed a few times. Here the CDR3 DNA reads TGTGCCAGCAGCTTAGCGGGTCCCTCCTACGAGCAGTACTTC. It yields the protein CASSLAGPSYEQYF. The V call is TRBV11-2, the J call TRBJ2-7; D is uncertain. The V gene lost 1 base and the J gene lost 0 bases, with 7 bases spanning the gap. The length of the CDR3 is 14 residues. Germline V gives CDR1 SGHAT, CDR2 FQNNGV.

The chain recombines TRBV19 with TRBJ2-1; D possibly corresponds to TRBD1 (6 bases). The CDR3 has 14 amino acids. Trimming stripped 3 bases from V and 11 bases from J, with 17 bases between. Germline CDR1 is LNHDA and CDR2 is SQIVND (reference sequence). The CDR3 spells CASSIRWDTEKQFF. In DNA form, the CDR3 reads TGTGCCAGTAGTATCCGCTGGGACACCGAAAAGCAGTTCTTC.

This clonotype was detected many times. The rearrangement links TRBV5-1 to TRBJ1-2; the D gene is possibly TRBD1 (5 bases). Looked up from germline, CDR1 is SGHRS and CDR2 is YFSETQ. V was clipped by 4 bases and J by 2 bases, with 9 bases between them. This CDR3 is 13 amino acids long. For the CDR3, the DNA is TGCGCCAGCAGCAAGTGGGACAACTATGGCTACACCTTC. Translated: CASSKWDNYGYTF.

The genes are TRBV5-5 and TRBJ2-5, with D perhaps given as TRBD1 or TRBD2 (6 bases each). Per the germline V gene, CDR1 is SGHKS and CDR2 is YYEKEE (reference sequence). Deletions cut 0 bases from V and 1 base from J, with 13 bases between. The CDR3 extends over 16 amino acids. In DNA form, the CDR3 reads TGTGCCAGCAGCTTGGGGGGGGCGCTAGCCCAAGAGACCCAGTACTTC. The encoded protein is CASSLGGALAQETQYF.

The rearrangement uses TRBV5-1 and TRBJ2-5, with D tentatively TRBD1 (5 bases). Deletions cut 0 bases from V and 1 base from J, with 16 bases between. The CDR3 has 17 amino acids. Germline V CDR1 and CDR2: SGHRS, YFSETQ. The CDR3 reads CASSLEPGDRPQETQYF. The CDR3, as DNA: TGCGCCAGCAGCTTGGAGCCAGGTGACAGACCCCAAGAGACCCAGTACTTC.

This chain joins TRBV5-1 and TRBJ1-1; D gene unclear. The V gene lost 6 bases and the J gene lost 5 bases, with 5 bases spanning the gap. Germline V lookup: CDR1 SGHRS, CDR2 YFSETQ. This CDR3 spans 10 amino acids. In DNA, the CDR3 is TGCGCCAGCACCAGAACTGAAGCTTTCTTT. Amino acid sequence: CASTRTEAFF.

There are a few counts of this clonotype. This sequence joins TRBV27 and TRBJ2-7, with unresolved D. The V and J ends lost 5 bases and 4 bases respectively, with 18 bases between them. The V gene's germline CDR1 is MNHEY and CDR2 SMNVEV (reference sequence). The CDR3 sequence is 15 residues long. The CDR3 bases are TGTGCCAGCAGTCCCACTGGTAGAAGACCATACGAGCAGTACTTC. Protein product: CASSPTGRRPYEQYF.

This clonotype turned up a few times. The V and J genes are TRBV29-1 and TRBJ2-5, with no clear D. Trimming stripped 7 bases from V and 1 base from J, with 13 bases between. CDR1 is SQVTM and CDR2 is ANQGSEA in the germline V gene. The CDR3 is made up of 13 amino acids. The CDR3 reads CSASGPGQETQYF. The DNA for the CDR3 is TGCAGCGCCTCCGGACCGGGCCAAGAGACCCAGTACTTC.

The CDR3 coding sequence is TGTGCCAGTTCAGGAGGAGTCGGCAATCAGCCCCAGCATTTT. Protein product: CASSGGVGNQPQHF. This sequence joins TRBV6-1 and TRBJ1-5; no definite D call. Trimming shortened V by 9 bases and J by 2 bases, and 14 bases separated the two germline ends. Germline V gene lookup returns CDR1 MNHNS and CDR2 SASEGT. CDR3 length: 14 residues.

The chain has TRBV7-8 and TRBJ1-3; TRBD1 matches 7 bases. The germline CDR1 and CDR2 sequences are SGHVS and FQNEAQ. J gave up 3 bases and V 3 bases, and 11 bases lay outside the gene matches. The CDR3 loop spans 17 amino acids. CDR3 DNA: TGTGCCAGCAGCTTCGAACGGACAGGAACTTATGGAAACACCATATATTTT. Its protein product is CASSFERTGTYGNTIYF.

CDR3 in amino acids: CASSQVVGGIPYEQYF. The CDR3 DNA follows: TGTGCCAGCAGCCAAGTTGTTGGGGGAATCCCCTACGAGCAGTACTTC. The V gene is TRBV3-1, the J gene TRBJ2-7; tentatively, D is TRBD1 or TRBD2 (5 bases each). The CDR3 runs 16 residues. The germline V gene encodes CDR1 LGHDT and CDR2 YNNKEL (reference sequence). V gave up 1 base and J gave up 2 bases, with 15 bases separating them.